The clone carrying this T cell receptor beta chain was seen more than once but under ten times. Its antigen remains unknown. Measured with immunoSEQ multiplex PCR; TCRdb has only the in-frame clones, and not every one. The sample lists 40,000 to 45,000 clones, around 80% occurring once. The CDR3 sequence is 11 residues long. Deletions cut 9 bases from V and 4 bases from J, with 10 bases between. Germline values: CDR1 SGHRS, CDR2 YFSETQ. The data stem from a study of PD-1 blockade in classical Hodgkin lymphoma. Study-wide results and caveats: Lower baseline TCR diversity was reported for newly diagnosed patients than for healthy donors.

Every patient was affected by relapse after autologous stem cell transplantation, while exposure to brentuximab vedotin was not uniform. The chain links TRBV5-1 to TRBJ1-2; no firm D call. The origin of this receptor is a human donor with classical Hodgkin lymphoma. The specimen comprised peripheral blood mononuclear cells (PBMCs), sampled at baseline. The DNA for the CDR3 is TGCGCCATCAAGGACGGCTATGGCTACACCTTC. This sequence encodes CAIKDGYGYTF.